A selection of T cell receptor beta chains follows, all from one sample in a study of T-cell reconstitution after alpha-beta-depleted transplantation in children. TCRdb analysed the PCR reads with MiXCR anew, one entry per CDR3 protein. The table lists fewer than 150,000 distinct CDR3 sequences, 9.7% of them singletons. The source was PBMCs, mostly from graft donor cells, collected 180 days after TCRalphabeta/CD19-depleted stem cell transplant. The source is a girl under three years old who had a stem cell transplant for combined immunodeficiency, so the T cells may come from the graft donor. Both conserved end residues are part of each CDR3. Each record gives: V gene, D gene, clone size, J gene, CDR3 DNA, CDR3 protein. The D gene is left open where the match is weak. The size entry is marked missing in some rows and otherwise reads once, few, many or a size class.

v_gene: TRBV5-1
d_gene: TRBD1
abundance: -
j_gene: TRBJ2-2
CDR3nt: TGCGCCAGCAGCGAGACGACAGGGAAGAACACCGGGGAGCTGTTTTTT
CDR3aa: CASSETTGKNTGELFF

v_gene: TRBV3-1
d_gene: -
abundance: few
j_gene: TRBJ2-1
CDR3nt: TGTGCCAGCAGCCAAGATTTGGGACCTTACAATGAGCAGTTCTTC
CDR3aa: CASSQDLGPYNEQFF

v_gene: TRBV20-1
d_gene: TRBD1
abundance: few
j_gene: TRBJ2-5
CDR3nt: TGCAGTGCTAGTTGGACAGGGGGCTCAGAGACCCAGTACTTC
CDR3aa: CSASWTGGSETQYF

v_gene: TRBV24-1
d_gene: TRBD1
abundance: many
j_gene: TRBJ2-2
CDR3nt: TGTGCCACTCAGGGGACAGGGCACACCGGGGAGCTGTTTTTT
CDR3aa: CATQGTGHTGELFF

v_gene: TRBV20-1
d_gene: TRBD2
abundance: few
j_gene: TRBJ2-1
CDR3nt: TGCAGTGCTAGAAGAACTAGCGGGAGTACGTCCTACAATGAGCAGTTCTTC
CDR3aa: CSARRTSGSTSYNEQFF

v_gene: TRBV5-1
d_gene: -
abundance: many
j_gene: TRBJ1-1
CDR3nt: TGCGCCAGCAGCTTGCGCGTCGGGAACACTGAAGCTTTCTTT
CDR3aa: CASSLRVGNTEAFF

v_gene: TRBV5-1
d_gene: -
abundance: -
j_gene: TRBJ2-4
CDR3nt: TGCGCCAGCAGTCCTTACCGGGTGGGTTGGAGGGACAACATTCAGTACTTC
CDR3aa: CASSPYRVGWRDNIQYF

v_gene: TRBV27
d_gene: TRBD1
abundance: -
j_gene: TRBJ2-7
CDR3nt: TGTGCCAGCAGTTTCACCGAGGGGGCCGAGCAGTACTTC
CDR3aa: CASSFTEGAEQYF

v_gene: TRBV5-1
d_gene: TRBD2
abundance: -
j_gene: TRBJ2-1
CDR3nt: TGCGCCAGCACCGTGACTAGCGGGAGTGGAAATGAGCAGTTCTTC
CDR3aa: CASTVTSGSGNEQFF

v_gene: TRBV20-1
d_gene: TRBD1
abundance: few
j_gene: TRBJ1-1
CDR3nt: TGCAGGGTGACAGGGCTGAACACTGAAGCTTTCTTT
CDR3aa: CRVTGLNTEAFF

v_gene: TRBV21-1
d_gene: -
abundance: -
j_gene: TRBJ1-2
CDR3nt: TGTGCCAGCAGCAAAGCAAGGGACAGCTACTATGGCTACACCTTC
CDR3aa: CASSKARDSYYGYTF

v_gene: TRBV28
d_gene: TRBD1
abundance: few
j_gene: TRBJ2-7
CDR3nt: TGTGCCAGCAGTCCCCACCAGGACAGGTCCTACGAGCAGTACTTC
CDR3aa: CASSPHQDRSYEQYF

v_gene: TRBV20-1
d_gene: -
abundance: -
j_gene: TRBJ2-5
CDR3nt: TGCAGTGCTAGAGATCTATACAGTGAGAGCGGGGAGACCCAGTACTTC
CDR3aa: CSARDLYSESGETQYF

v_gene: TRBV20-1
d_gene: -
abundance: many
j_gene: TRBJ2-1
CDR3nt: TGCAGTGGTCTCTCGGCGGCTAGCTCCTACAATGAGCAGTTCTTC
CDR3aa: CSGLSAASSYNEQFF

v_gene: TRBV20-1
d_gene: -
abundance: -
j_gene: TRBJ1-6
CDR3nt: TGCAGTGCTAGAAGAGGCCGTAATTCACCCCTCCACTTT
CDR3aa: CSARRGRNSPLHF

v_gene: TRBV12-5
d_gene: TRBD2
abundance: -
j_gene: TRBJ2-1
CDR3nt: TGTGCTAGTGGTTTGGTGCGGAAGACTAGCGGGAGATACAATGAGCAGTTCTTC
CDR3aa: CASGLVRKTSGRYNEQFF

v_gene: TRBV5-6
d_gene: -
abundance: -
j_gene: TRBJ2-3
CDR3nt: TGTGCCAGCAGCCTAGAGTTCTCTAAATGGGCAGATACGCAGTATTTT
CDR3aa: CASSLEFSKWADTQYF

v_gene: TRBV7-2
d_gene: -
abundance: many
j_gene: TRBJ1-5
CDR3nt: TGTGCCAGCAGCTTAGCGGGGGGTCCCTCAGGGGTTCAGCGAAATCAGCCCCAGCATTTT
CDR3aa: CASSLAGGPSGVQRNQPQHF

v_gene: TRBV4-3
d_gene: -
abundance: -
j_gene: TRBJ2-1
CDR3nt: TGCGCCAGCAGCCAAGATGCCCGGAGTGATGAGCAGTTCTTC
CDR3aa: CASSQDARSDEQFF

v_gene: TRBV7-9
d_gene: TRBD1
abundance: -
j_gene: TRBJ1-6
CDR3nt: TGTGCCAGCAGCCATCCCCCGGGACAGGCTAATTCACCCCTCCACTTT
CDR3aa: CASSHPPGQANSPLHF

v_gene: TRBV5-8
d_gene: TRBD1
abundance: -
j_gene: TRBJ1-3
CDR3nt: TGTGCCAGCAGCTTTGGGACAGTGGGAAACACCATATATTTT
CDR3aa: CASSFGTVGNTIYF

v_gene: TRBV5-1
d_gene: TRBD2
abundance: -
j_gene: TRBJ2-3
CDR3nt: TGCGCCAGCAGCTTGGGACTAGCGGGGGGCAGCACAGATACGCAGTATTTT
CDR3aa: CASSLGLAGGSTDTQYF

v_gene: TRBV19
d_gene: -
abundance: -
j_gene: TRBJ2-7
CDR3nt: TGTGCCAGTAGCCGGCGCTGGGCTAATTCGCGCTACGAGCAGTACTTC
CDR3aa: CASSRRWANSRYEQYF

v_gene: TRBV20-1
d_gene: TRBD1
abundance: -
j_gene: TRBJ1-1
CDR3nt: TGCAGGTGGGGACAGGGCGCCACTGAAGCTTTCTTT
CDR3aa: CRWGQGATEAFF